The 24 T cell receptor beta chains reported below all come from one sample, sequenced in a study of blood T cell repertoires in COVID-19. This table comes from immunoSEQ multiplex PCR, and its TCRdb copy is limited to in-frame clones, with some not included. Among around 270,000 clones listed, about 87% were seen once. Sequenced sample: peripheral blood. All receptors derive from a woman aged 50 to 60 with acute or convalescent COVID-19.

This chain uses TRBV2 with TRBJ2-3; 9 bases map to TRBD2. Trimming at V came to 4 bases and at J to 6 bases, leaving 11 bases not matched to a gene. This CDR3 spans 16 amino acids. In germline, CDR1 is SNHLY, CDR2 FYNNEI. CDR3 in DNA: TGTGCCAGCAGTGCCAGACTAGCGGATGTGGAGGATACGCAGTATTTT. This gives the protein CASSARLADVEDTQYF.

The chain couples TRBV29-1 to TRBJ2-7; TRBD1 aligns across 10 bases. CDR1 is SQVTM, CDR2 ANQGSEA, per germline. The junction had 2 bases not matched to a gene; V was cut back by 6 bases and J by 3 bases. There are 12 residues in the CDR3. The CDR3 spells CSVGTGVYEQYF. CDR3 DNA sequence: TGCAGCGTCGGGACAGGGGTCTACGAGCAGTACTTC.

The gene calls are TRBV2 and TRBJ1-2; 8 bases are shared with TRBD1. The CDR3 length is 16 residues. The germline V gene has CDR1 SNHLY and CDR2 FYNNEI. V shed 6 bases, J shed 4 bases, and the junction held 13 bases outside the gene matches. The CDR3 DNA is TGTGCCAGCAGCCTACAGAAATATGGACAGGGCTATGGCTACACCTTC. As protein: CASSLQKYGQGYGYTF.

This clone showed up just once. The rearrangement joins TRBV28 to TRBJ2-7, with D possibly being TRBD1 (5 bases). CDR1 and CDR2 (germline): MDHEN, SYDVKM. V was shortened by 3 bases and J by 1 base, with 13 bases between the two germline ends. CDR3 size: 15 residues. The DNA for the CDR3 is TGTGCCAGCAGTTTGTTGGACACCATATCCTACGAGCAGTACTTC. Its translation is CASSLLDTISYEQYF.

The CDR3 loop is CASSLGPTTEFEQYF. CDR3 coding DNA: TGTGCCAGCAGCTTGGGACCAACTACGGAGTTCGAGCAGTACTTC. The chain employs TRBV5-4 and TRBJ2-7; D is ambiguous. The CDR3 is 15 amino acids. Trimming pared 0 bases from V and 6 bases from J, leaving 16 bases between. CDR1 SGHNT and CDR2 YYREEE come from the germline V gene (reference sequence). The full variable domain, rest sourced from reference TRBV5-4 and TRBJ2-7, is ETGVTQSPTHLIKTRGQQVTLRCSSQSGHNTVSWYQQALGQGPQFIFQYYREEENGRGNFPPRFSGLQFPNYSSELNVNALELDDSALYLCASSLGPTTEFEQYFGPGTRLTVT.

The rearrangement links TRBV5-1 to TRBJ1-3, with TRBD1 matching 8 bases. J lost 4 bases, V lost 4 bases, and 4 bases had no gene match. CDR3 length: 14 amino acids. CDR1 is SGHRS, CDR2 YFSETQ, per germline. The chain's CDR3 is CASSPGTGGNTIYF. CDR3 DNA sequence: TGCGCCAGCAGCCCAGGGACAGGCGGAAACACCATATATTTT.

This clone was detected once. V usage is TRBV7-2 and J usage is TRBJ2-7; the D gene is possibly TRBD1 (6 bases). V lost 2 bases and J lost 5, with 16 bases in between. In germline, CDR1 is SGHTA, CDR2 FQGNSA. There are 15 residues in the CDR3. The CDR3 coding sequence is TGTGCCAGCAGCTTATGGGGTCAGGGGTTAAACGAGCAGTACTTC. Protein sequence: CASSLWGQGLNEQYF.

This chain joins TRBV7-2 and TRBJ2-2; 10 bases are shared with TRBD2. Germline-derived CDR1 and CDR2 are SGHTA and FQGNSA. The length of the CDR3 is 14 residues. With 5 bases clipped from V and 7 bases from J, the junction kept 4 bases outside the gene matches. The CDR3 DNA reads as TGTGCCAGCAGCGAGACTAGCGGGCACGGGGAGCTGTTTTTT. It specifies CASSETSGHGELFF.

CDR3 DNA: TGTGCCAGCAGCTTTAAAAATCCAGGGGCGAACACCGGGGAGCTGTTTTTT. It specifies CASSFKNPGANTGELFF. This chain uses TRBV7-2 with TRBJ2-2; perhaps TRBD1 as D (6 bases). Germline V gene lookup returns CDR1 SGHTA and CDR2 FQGNSA. V gave up 3 bases and J gave up 0 bases, with 14 bases separating them. The CDR3 spans 17 residues.

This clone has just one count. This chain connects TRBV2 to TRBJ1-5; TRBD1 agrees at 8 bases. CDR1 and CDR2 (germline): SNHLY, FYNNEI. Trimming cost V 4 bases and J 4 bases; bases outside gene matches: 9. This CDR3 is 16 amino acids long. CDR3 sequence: CASSATGQGRNQPQHF. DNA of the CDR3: TGTGCCAGCAGTGCTACTGGACAGGGACGGAATCAGCCCCAGCATTTT.

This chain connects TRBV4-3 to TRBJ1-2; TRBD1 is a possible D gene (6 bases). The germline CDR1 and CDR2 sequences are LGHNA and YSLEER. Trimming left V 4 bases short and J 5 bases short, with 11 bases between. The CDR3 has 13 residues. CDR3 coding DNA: TGCGCCAGCAGCCGAGCTGGACAGTATGGCTACACCTTC. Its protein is CASSRAGQYGYTF.

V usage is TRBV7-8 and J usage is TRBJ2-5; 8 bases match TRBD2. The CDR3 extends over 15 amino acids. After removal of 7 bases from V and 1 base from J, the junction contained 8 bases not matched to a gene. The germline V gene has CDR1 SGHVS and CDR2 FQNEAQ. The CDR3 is CASTGGTRTQETQYF. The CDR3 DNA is TGTGCCAGCACGGGGGGGACTAGGACCCAAGAGACCCAGTACTTC.

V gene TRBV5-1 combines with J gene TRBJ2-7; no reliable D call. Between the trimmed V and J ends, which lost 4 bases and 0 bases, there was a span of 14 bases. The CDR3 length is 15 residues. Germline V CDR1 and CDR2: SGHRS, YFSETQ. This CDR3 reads CASSLRGHSSYEQYF. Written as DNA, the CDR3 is TGCGCCAGCAGCCTCAGAGGCCACTCCTCCTACGAGCAGTACTTC.

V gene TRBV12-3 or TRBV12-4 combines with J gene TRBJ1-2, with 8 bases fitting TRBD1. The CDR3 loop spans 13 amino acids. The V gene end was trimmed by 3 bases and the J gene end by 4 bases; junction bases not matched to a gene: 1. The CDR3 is CASSFDRGYGYTF. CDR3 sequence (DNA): TGTGCCAGCAGTTTTGACAGGGGCTATGGCTACACCTTC.

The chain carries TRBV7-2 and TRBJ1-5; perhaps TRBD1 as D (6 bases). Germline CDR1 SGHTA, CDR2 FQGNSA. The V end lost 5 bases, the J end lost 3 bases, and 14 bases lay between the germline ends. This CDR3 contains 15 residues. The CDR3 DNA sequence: TGTGCCAGCAGCCCCCGGGGGGGCGCCAATCAGCCCCAGCATTTT. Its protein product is CASSPRGGANQPQHF.

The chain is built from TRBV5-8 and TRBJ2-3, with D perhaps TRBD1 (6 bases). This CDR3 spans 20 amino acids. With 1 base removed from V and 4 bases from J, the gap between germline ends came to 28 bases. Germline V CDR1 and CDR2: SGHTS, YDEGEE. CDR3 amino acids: CASSLRGRGFRQAEADTQYF. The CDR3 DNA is TGTGCCAGCAGCTTGAGGGGCAGGGGATTCCGCCAAGCGGAGGCAGATACGCAGTATTTT.

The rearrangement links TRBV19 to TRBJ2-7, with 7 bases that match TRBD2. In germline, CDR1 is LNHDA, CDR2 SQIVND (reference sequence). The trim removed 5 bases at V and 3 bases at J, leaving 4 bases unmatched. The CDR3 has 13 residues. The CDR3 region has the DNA TGTGCCAGTAGTCGGAGCGGGGACTACGAGCAGTACTTC. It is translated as CASSRSGDYEQYF.

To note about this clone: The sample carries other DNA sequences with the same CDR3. CDR3: CASSPRQGISYEQYF. Written as DNA, the CDR3 is TGTGCCAGCAGTCCCCGACAGGGGATTTCCTACGAGCAGTACTTC. V gene TRBV27 combines with J gene TRBJ2-7, with TRBD1 identical over 8 bases. Germline trimming cut 5 bases from V and 1 base from J; bases unmatched to any gene: 7. Germline values: CDR1 MNHEY, CDR2 SMNVEV (reference sequence). The CDR3 covers 15 residues.

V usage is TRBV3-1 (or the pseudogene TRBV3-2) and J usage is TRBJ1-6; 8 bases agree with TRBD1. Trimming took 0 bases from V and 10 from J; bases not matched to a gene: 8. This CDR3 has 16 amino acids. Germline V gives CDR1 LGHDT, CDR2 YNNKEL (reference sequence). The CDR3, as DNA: TGTGCCAGCAGCCAAGATCAGCAGGGGGCGCGGTCACCCCTCCACTTT. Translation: CASSQDQQGARSPLHF.

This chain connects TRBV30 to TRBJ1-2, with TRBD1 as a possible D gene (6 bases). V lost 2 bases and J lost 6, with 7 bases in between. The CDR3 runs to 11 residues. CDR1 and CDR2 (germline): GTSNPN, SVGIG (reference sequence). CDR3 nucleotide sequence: TGTGCCTGGAGTAGGGGGAATGGCTACACCTTC. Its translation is CAWSRGNGYTF. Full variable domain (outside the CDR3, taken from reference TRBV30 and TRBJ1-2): SQTIHQWPATLVQPVGSPLSLECTVEGTSNPNLYWYRQAAGRGLQLLFYSVGIGQISSEVPQNLSASRPQDRQFILSSKKLLLSDSGFYLCAWSRGNGYTFGSGTRLTVV.

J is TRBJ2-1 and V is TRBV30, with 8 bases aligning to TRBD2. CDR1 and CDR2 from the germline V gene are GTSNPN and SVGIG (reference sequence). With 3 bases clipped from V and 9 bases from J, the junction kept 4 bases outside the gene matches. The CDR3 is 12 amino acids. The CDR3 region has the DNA TGTGCCTGGAGACAAACTAGCGGTGAGCAGTTCTTC. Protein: CAWRQTSGEQFF.

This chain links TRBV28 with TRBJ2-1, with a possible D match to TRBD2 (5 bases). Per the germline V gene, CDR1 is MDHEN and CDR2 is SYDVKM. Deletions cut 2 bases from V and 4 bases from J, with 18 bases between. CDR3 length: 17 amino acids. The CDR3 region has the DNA TGTGCCAGCAGTTTACGGCTAGCTGCCACCTTGTACAATGAGCAGTTCTTC. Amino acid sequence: CASSLRLAATLYNEQFF.

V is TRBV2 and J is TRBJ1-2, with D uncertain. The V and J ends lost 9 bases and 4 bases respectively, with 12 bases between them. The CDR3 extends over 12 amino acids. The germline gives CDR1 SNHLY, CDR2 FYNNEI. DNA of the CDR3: TGTGCCAGTAAGGACGCGGGCTATGGCTACACCTTC. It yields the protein CASKDAGYGYTF.

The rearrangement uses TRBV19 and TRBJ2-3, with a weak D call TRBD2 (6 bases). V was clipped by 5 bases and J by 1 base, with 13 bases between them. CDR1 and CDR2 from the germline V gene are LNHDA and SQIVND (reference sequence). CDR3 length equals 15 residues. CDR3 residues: CASSRSGEGTDTQYF. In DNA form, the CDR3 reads TGTGCCAGTAGTCGGAGTGGGGAGGGCACAGATACGCAGTATTTT.